These 23 T cell receptor beta chains share one sample of origin, sequenced in a study of neoadjuvant anti-PD-1 for oral cavity cancer. Clones were sequenced by immunoSEQ multiplex PCR, and TCRdb holds only the in-frame ones, with some missing. The sample includes around 7,600 clones, around 49% of them seen just once. Specimen: tumor tissue, collected before nivolumab (anti-PD-1) treatment. These receptors came from a person aged 35 to 85 with oral cavity squamous cell carcinoma.

The chain combines TRBV11-1 with TRBJ2-5; a weak D match, TRBD2 (6 bases). V was clipped by 1 base and J by 4 bases, with 10 bases between them. This CDR3 spans 14 amino acids. Germline loops: CDR1 SGHAT, CDR2 FQDESV (reference sequence). The CDR3 here is CASSLVRGGETQYF. The DNA of the CDR3 is TGTGCCAGCAGCTTAGTTCGGGGAGGAGAGACCCAGTACTTC.

For the CDR3, the DNA is TGTGCTAGTGGTTTAGGAGGGCGGGCTACCACTCGTATTAGCACAGATACGCAGTATTTT. Its protein product is CASGLGGRATTRISTDTQYF. The chain uses TRBV12-5 and TRBJ2-3, with D perhaps TRBD2 (6 bases). This CDR3 spans 20 amino acids. Germline V gene data show CDR1 as LGHNT and CDR2 as FRNRAP. V was clipped by 3 bases and J by 0 bases, with 25 bases between them.

This chain connects TRBV11-2 to TRBJ1-3; 7 bases line up with TRBD1. CDR3 length: 17 residues. The germline V gene encodes CDR1 SGHAT and CDR2 FQNNGV. Trimming took 4 bases from V and 0 from J; bases not matched to a gene: 9. CDR3 DNA: TGTGCCAGCAGCTGGGGGACAGCCGAGCGCTCTGGAAACACCATATATTTT. Translation gives CASSWGTAERSGNTIYF.

V usage is TRBV5-1 and J usage is TRBJ2-7; 9 bases align to TRBD2. The CDR3 is 15 residues long. Trimming took 4 bases from V and 4 from J; bases not matched to a gene: 9. The germline gives CDR1 SGHRS, CDR2 YFSETQ. CDR3 bases: TGCGCCAGCAGCCCCGGGACTAGCCCAATATACGAGCAGTACTTC. It encodes CASSPGTSPIYEQYF.

The chain has TRBV12-5 and TRBJ1-2; D is possibly TRBD1 (6 bases). The germline CDR1 and CDR2 sequences are LGHNT and FRNRAP. This CDR3 is 17 amino acids long. The ends were cut back, 0 bases at V and 2 bases at J, with 16 bases in the middle. The CDR3 nucleotides are TGTGCTAGTGGTTTGGTACGCGGCCAGGGGAAAAACTATGGCTACACCTTC. As protein: CASGLVRGQGKNYGYTF.

This clone was found a few times. This rearrangement joins TRBV30 to TRBJ1-2; 7 nucleotides agree with TRBD1. The V gene's germline CDR1 is GTSNPN and CDR2 SVGIG (reference sequence). Trimming at V came to 7 bases and at J to 4 bases, leaving 15 bases not matched to a gene. The CDR3 loop spans 15 amino acids. For the CDR3, the DNA is TGTGCCTCCGACAGGGAACCAAGAAGCGGCTATGGCTACACCTTC. Amino acids: CASDREPRSGYGYTF.

J is TRBJ2-1 and V is TRBV10-3, with 11 bases that match TRBD1. CDR3 length: 15 residues. Germline trimming cut 4 bases from V and 7 bases from J; bases unmatched to any gene: 6. The V gene's germline CDR1 is ENHRY and CDR2 SYGVKD. The CDR3 region is CAISGAGQGGNEQFF. CDR3 nucleotides: TGTGCCATCAGTGGAGCGGGACAGGGGGGTAATGAGCAGTTCTTC.

Sample share makes this clone medium-sized. This rearrangement joins TRBV27 to TRBJ2-7, with 10 bases identical to TRBD1. CDR1 is MNHEY, CDR2 SMNVEV, per germline (reference sequence). The CDR3 totals 14 residues. V gave up 3 bases and J gave up 3 bases; unmatched junction bases: 2. The CDR3 region has the DNA TGTGCCAGCAGTTTTTGGGACAGGGGCTACGAGCAGTACTTC. Protein: CASSFWDRGYEQYF.

This clone occurred a few times. The CDR3 is CASSEQGNYGYTF. For the CDR3, the DNA is TGTGCCAGCAGTGAGCAGGGGAACTATGGCTACACCTTC. The chain uses TRBV2 and TRBJ1-2, with D possibly being TRBD1 (6 bases). The germline CDR1 and CDR2 sequences are SNHLY and FYNNEI. V was pared by 3 bases and J by 2 bases, with 7 bases between. This CDR3 region has 13 residues. Full variable domain (rest looked up from reference TRBV2 and TRBJ1-2): EPEVTQTPSHQVTQMGQEVILRCVPISNHLYFYWYRQILGQKVEFLVSFYNNEISEKSEIFDDQFSVERPDGSNFTLKIRSTKLEDSAMYFCASSEQGNYGYTFGSGTRLTVV.

The V call is TRBV6-1, the J call TRBJ1-5; weak D call: TRBD1 (5 bases). CDR3 length: 16 residues. V was trimmed by 3 bases and J by 2 bases, leaving 14 bases between them. From germline, CDR1 is MNHNS and CDR2 SASEGT. CDR3 region: CASSDASRGGNQPQHF. CDR3 in DNA: TGTGCCAGCAGTGACGCCTCCCGGGGGGGCAATCAGCCCCAGCATTTT.

The genes are TRBV11-2 and TRBJ2-7; 10 bases are shared with TRBD2. J gave up 3 bases and V 4 bases, and 9 bases lay outside the gene matches. CDR1 and CDR2 (germline): SGHAT, FQNNGV. The CDR3 totals 16 residues. CDR3 sequence (DNA): TGTGCCAGCAGCTACTTCGGCGGGACTAGCGTCTACGAGCAGTACTTC. Translated: CASSYFGGTSVYEQYF. Based on the CDR3 plus reference TRBV11-2 and TRBJ2-7, the full variable domain is EAGVAQSPRYKIIEKRQSVAFWCNPISGHATLYWYQQILGQGPKLLIQFQNNGVVDDSQLPKDRFSAERLKGVDSTLKIQPAKLEDSAVYLCASSYFGGTSVYEQYFGPGTRLTVT.

The chain employs TRBV7-2 and TRBJ1-5, with 9 bases lining up with TRBD1. Germline V gives CDR1 SGHTA, CDR2 FQGNSA. V shed 5 bases, J shed 6 bases, and the junction held 8 bases outside the gene matches. This CDR3 is built from 15 residues. The CDR3 DNA follows: TGTGCCAGCAGCACATGGGGGACAGGGACTCAGCCCCAGCATTTT. As protein: CASSTWGTGTQPQHF.

This clone has only a few counts. The gene calls are TRBV27 and TRBJ1-5, with D maybe TRBD1 (6 bases). Germline-derived CDR1 and CDR2 are MNHEY and SMNVEV (reference sequence). Trimming left V 0 bases short and J 3 bases short, with 12 bases between. This CDR3 comprises 16 residues. The CDR3 region is CASSLSYDRYNQPQHF. DNA of the CDR3: TGTGCCAGCAGTTTATCGTACGACAGGTACAATCAGCCCCAGCATTTT.

This rearrangement joins TRBV6-1 to TRBJ1-2, with D tentatively TRBD1 (6 bases). The ends were cut back, 5 bases at V and 5 bases at J, with 12 bases in the middle. The CDR3 runs 13 residues. The V gene's germline CDR1 is MNHNS and CDR2 SASEGT. The DNA of the CDR3 is TGTGCCAGCAGTCCCGGGACAACTTATGGCTACACCTTC. Translation gives CASSPGTTYGYTF.

This rearrangement joins TRBV15 to TRBJ2-1; 10 bases line up with TRBD1. The CDR3 is 17 residues long. Trimming cost V 2 bases and J 6 bases; bases outside gene matches: 10. Germline CDR1 reads LNHNV; CDR2 reads YYDKDF (reference sequence). Written as DNA, the CDR3 is TGTGCCACCAGCAGACGTAACACCGGGACAGGGGTCAATGAGCAGTTCTTC. Protein: CATSRRNTGTGVNEQFF.

This clone was observed a handful of times. The chain has TRBV7-3 and TRBJ2-1; 12 bases match TRBD2. The length of the CDR3 is 17 residues. Germline V gene sequence: CDR1 SGHTA, CDR2 FQGTGA. The trim removed 4 bases at V and 9 bases at J, leaving 13 bases unmatched. CDR3 loop: CASSSGLTSGSSGEQFF. For the CDR3, the DNA is TGTGCCAGCAGCTCAGGGTTGACTAGCGGGAGTTCCGGTGAGCAGTTCTTC.

This clone was found a few times. V usage is TRBV11-3 and J usage is TRBJ2-3; D could derive from TRBD1 or TRBD2 (5 bases each). Per the germline V gene, CDR1 is SGHNT and CDR2 is YENEEA. The CDR3 covers 12 residues. Trimming cost V 4 bases and J 8 bases, with 10 bases left between them. The CDR3 spells CASSSGTGTQYF. The CDR3 coding sequence is TGTGCCAGCAGCTCGGGGACGGGTACGCAGTATTTT.

By sample fraction, this clone is medium-sized. This chain connects TRBV10-1 to TRBJ1-2; 8 nucleotides line up with TRBD1. The germline V gene encodes CDR1 WNHNN and CDR2 SYGVQD (reference sequence). The CDR3 contains 13 residues. J was trimmed by 8 bases and V by 4 bases; bases with no gene match: 6. The CDR3 DNA sequence: TGCGCCAGCAGTGGTGACAGGGGATCAGGCTACACCTTC. It specifies CASSGDRGSGYTF.

V is TRBV5-5 and J is TRBJ2-2; D call uncertain. Germline-derived CDR1 and CDR2 are SGHKS and YYEKEE (reference sequence). The CDR3 has 14 residues. Trimming removed 2 bases from V and 6 bases from J, with 11 bases in between. As DNA, the CDR3 is TGTGCCAGCAGCTTCGGGTTAGGTGCCGGGGAGCTGTTTTTT. Translating it yields CASSFGLGAGELFF.

This sequence joins TRBV7-9 and TRBJ2-7, with TRBD2 identical over 7 bases. This CDR3 contains 14 residues. Germline V gene lookup returns CDR1 SEHNR and CDR2 FQNEAQ (reference sequence). J gave up 3 bases and V 7 bases, and 9 bases lay outside the gene matches. CDR3 bases: TGTGCCAGCACCCCCTCGGCGGGAGTCTACGAGCAGTACTTC. This translates into CASTPSAGVYEQYF.

V is TRBV11-2 and J is TRBJ2-1; D call uncertain. Per the germline V gene, CDR1 is SGHAT and CDR2 is FQNNGV. The CDR3 extends over 13 amino acids. The V and J ends lost 5 bases and 5 bases respectively, with 10 bases between them. The CDR3 protein is CASSLGLDNEQFF. The CDR3 coding sequence is TGTGCCAGCAGCCTTGGGCTAGACAATGAGCAGTTCTTC.

The chain's CDR3 is CASSRSNNQPQHF. For the CDR3, the DNA is TGTGCCAGCAGTAGGTCCAACAATCAGCCCCAGCATTTT. The chain carries TRBV28 and TRBJ1-5; D not resolved. This CDR3 spans 13 amino acids. CDR1 and CDR2 from the germline V gene are MDHEN and SYDVKM. V lost 5 bases and J lost 3, with 8 bases in between.

J is TRBJ2-7 and V is TRBV6-5; D is possibly TRBD1 (5 bases). The CDR3 spans 15 residues. The V end was cut by 1 base, the J end by 2 bases, with 12 bases between. CDR1 and CDR2 (germline): MNHEY, SVGAGI. The DNA for the CDR3 is TGTGCCAGCAGTTACTGGCAGGGAATGGCCTACGAGCAGTACTTC. This gives the protein CASSYWQGMAYEQYF.